The present entry profiles one TCR beta chain with its context. V was trimmed by 6 bases and J by 4 bases, leaving 9 bases between them. The CDR3 runs to 12 residues. In germline, CDR1 is LNHDA, CDR2 SQIVND (reference sequence). This sample is drawn from a study of control samples from healthy donors and cancer patients. Sequenced by immunoSEQ multiplex PCR; TCRdb stores in-frame clones only, minus some. The table records some 120,000 clones, approximately 94% of them present only once. The chain is built from TRBV19 and TRBJ1-2; possible D gene TRBD1, 5 bases. Sequencing was carried out using PBMCs. This TCR was sampled from a man in his fifties or sixties with head and neck cancer. CDR3 in amino acids: CASRRGVYGYTF. DNA of the CDR3: TGTGCCAGTAGGAGAGGGGTCTATGGCTACACCTTC.